Listed below are T cell receptor beta chains from one sample, sequenced in a study of cytomegalovirus exposure and HLA in healthy donors. Only in-frame clones appear in the TCRdb table, and some are missing; sequencing was by immunoSEQ multiplex PCR. The data show roughly 120,000 clones, 80% seen once. The specimen sequenced was PBMCs. Source of these receptors: a male donor in good health and CMV-seronegative. Each CDR3 is given with its conserved first and last residue. The D gene is left open where the match is weak. Rows give clone size only sometimes, using once, few, many, or a class for an expanded clone.

V gene	clone size	D gene	J gene	CDR3 protein	CDR3 DNA
TRBV7-2	-	-	TRBJ1-1	CASSAFPAINTEAFF	TGTGCCAGCAGCGCGTTCCCCGCCATAAACACTGAAGCTTTCTTT
TRBV9	-	TRBD1	TRBJ2-1	CASSVVGTGNNEQFF	TGTGCCAGCAGCGTAGTTGGGACAGGGAACAATGAGCAGTTCTTC
TRBV27	few	-	TRBJ2-3	CASSSNLQGVPDTQYF	TGTGCCAGCAGTTCAAACTTACAGGGAGTCCCAGATACGCAGTATTTT
TRBV30	-	TRBD2	TRBJ2-5	CAWSVLAGAPGTQYF	TGTGCCTGGAGTGTATTAGCGGGGGCCCCGGGGACCCAGTACTTC
TRBV27	-	TRBD1	TRBJ2-1	CASRSRQGFDEQFF	TGTGCCAGCAGGTCGAGACAGGGGTTCGATGAGCAGTTCTTC
TRBV10-3	-	TRBD2	TRBJ2-7	CAISSGGVYEQYF	TGTGCCATCAGTTCGGGGGGGGTATACGAGCAGTACTTC
TRBV18	-	-	TRBJ2-7	CASSPSLRGVYEQYF	TGTGCCAGCTCACCATCCCTTCGGGGAGTCTACGAGCAGTACTTC
TRBV6-5	-	TRBD1	TRBJ2-7	CASSSWTGPYEQYF	TGTGCCAGCAGTTCTTGGACAGGACCTTACGAGCAGTACTTC
TRBV19	-	-	TRBJ2-2	CASSVNRANNGELFF	TGTGCCAGTAGCGTAAACAGGGCGAACAACGGGGAGCTGTTTTTT
TRBV6-5	-	-	TRBJ1-1	CASSVSRTGNTEAFF	TGTGCCAGCAGTGTGTCTCGAACGGGGAACACTGAAGCTTTCTTT
TRBV6-5	-	TRBD1	TRBJ1-6	CASRRQGFGNSPLHF	TGTGCCAGCAGAAGACAGGGTTTCGGAAATTCACCCCTCCACTTT
TRBV27	-	TRBD2	TRBJ2-2	CASSELTSGGITGELFF	TGTGCCAGCAGCGAGCTAACTAGCGGGGGGATTACCGGGGAGCTGTTTTTT
TRBV9	-	-	TRBJ2-5	CASSRDFQETQYF	TGTGCCAGCAGCCGGGACTTCCAAGAGACCCAGTACTTC
TRBV6-1	-	-	TRBJ2-7	CASRRTELNYEQYF	TGTGCCAGCAGGCGGACAGAATTAAACTACGAGCAGTACTTC
TRBV7-9	-	TRBD1	TRBJ2-1	CASSLQGDEQFF	TGTGCCAGCAGCCTCCAGGGGGATGAGCAGTTCTTC
TRBV30	-	TRBD1	TRBJ2-6	CAWTRGTGRRGGANVLTF	TGTGCCTGGACGAGGGGGACAGGCCGTCGAGGCGGGGCCAACGTCCTGACTTTC
TRBV11-2	-	-	TRBJ2-7	CASSLDLHEQYF	TGTGCCAGCAGCTTAGATCTCCACGAGCAGTACTTC
TRBV19	-	-	TRBJ1-6	CASSIDRGEPLHF	TGTGCCAGTAGTATAGATCGGGGGGAACCCCTCCACTTT
TRBV9	-	-	TRBJ2-2	CASSVVLSPGELFF	TGTGCCAGCAGCGTAGTTCTAAGTCCCGGGGAGCTGTTTTTT
TRBV6-6	-	TRBD1	TRBJ2-2	CASSYGAGGITGELFF	TGTGCCAGCAGTTACGGGGCAGGGGGCATCACCGGGGAGCTGTTTTTT
TRBV30	few	-	TRBJ2-7	CAWRGRGGFEQYF	TGTGCCTGGAGGGGGCGGGGAGGTTTCGAGCAGTACTTC
TRBV25-1	-	-	TRBJ2-1	CASLGVEQFF	TGTGCCAGCCTCGGGGTAGAGCAGTTCTTC
TRBV23-1	-	TRBD2	TRBJ2-2	CASSQSVIPSGRERTGELFF	TGCGCCAGCAGTCAATCGGTAATTCCTAGCGGGAGGGAGCGAACCGGGGAGCTGTTTTTT
TRBV6-5	-	-	TRBJ1-1	CASSSLRDMNTEAFF	TGTGCCAGCAGTTCACTCAGGGACATGAACACTGAAGCTTTCTTT
TRBV27	-	-	TRBJ2-7	CASRRGYEQYF	TGTGCCAGCCGGCGGGGCTACGAGCAGTACTTC
TRBV13	-	TRBD1	TRBJ2-5	CASSPGQGREETQYF	TGTGCCAGCAGCCCAGGACAGGGCAGAGAAGAGACCCAGTACTTC
TRBV4-2	-	TRBD2	TRBJ2-3	CASSQFLDGGATDTQYF	TGTGCCAGCAGCCAATTTCTCGACGGGGGGGCAACAGATACGCAGTATTTT
TRBV25-1	-	-	TRBJ2-3	CASSVATDTQYF	TGTGCCAGCAGTGTGGCCACAGATACGCAGTATTTT
TRBV10-2	-	TRBD1	TRBJ2-1	CASSSTGLNEQFF	TGCGCCAGCAGTTCGACAGGGCTCAATGAGCAGTTCTTC
TRBV9	-	-	TRBJ2-5	CASSVSETQYF	TGTGCCAGCAGCGTAAGCGAGACCCAGTACTTC
TRBV19	-	TRBD1	TRBJ1-1	CASSMYRGVGTEAFF	TGTGCCAGTAGTATGTACAGGGGCGTAGGAACTGAAGCTTTCTTT
TRBV27	-	-	TRBJ2-1	CASSLSVGGRQFF	TGTGCCAGCAGTTTATCAGTGGGGGGGCGGCAGTTCTTC
TRBV7-9	-	TRBD2	TRBJ2-7	CASSLGTSGRVYEQYF	TGTGCCAGCAGCTTGGGGACTAGCGGGAGGGTTTACGAGCAGTACTTC
TRBV11-2	few	TRBD2	TRBJ2-2	CASSRPGASGKGTGELFF	TGTGCCAGCAGCCGCCCTGGGGCTAGCGGCAAGGGCACCGGGGAGCTGTTTTTT
TRBV10-2	-	-	TRBJ1-3	CASSESKLYSGNTIYF	TGCGCCAGCAGTGAGTCTAAATTATACTCTGGAAACACCATATATTTT
TRBV15	-	TRBD1	TRBJ1-5	CATRTTGTGTNQPQHF	TGTGCCACCAGGACCACCGGGACAGGGACGAATCAGCCCCAGCATTTT
TRBV30	-	TRBD1	TRBJ2-7	CAWRERIGTGAYEQYF	TGTGCCTGGAGGGAGCGAATCGGGACAGGGGCCTACGAGCAGTACTTC
TRBV15	few	-	TRBJ1-1	CATSTPGRNTEAFF	TGTGCCACCAGCACCCCAGGGCGGAACACTGAAGCTTTCTTT
TRBV19	-	-	TRBJ2-5	CASSDGHRETQYF	TGTGCCAGTAGTGATGGACACAGAGAGACCCAGTACTTC
TRBV28	-	-	TRBJ1-4	CASSLLGGNREKLFF	TGTGCCAGCAGTTTACTGGGGGGGAATCGGGAAAAACTGTTTTTT
TRBV6-1	few	TRBD1	TRBJ2-5	CASSGWDRGHETQYF	TGTGCCAGCAGTGGCTGGGACAGGGGACACGAGACCCAGTACTTC
TRBV28	-	-	TRBJ1-5	CASSPPSGGNQPQHF	TGTGCCAGCAGTCCACCGTCGGGGGGCAATCAGCCCCAGCATTTT
TRBV10-2	-	TRBD2	TRBJ2-1	CASSESGGGSYNEQFF	TGCGCCAGCAGTGAGTCTGGCGGGGGCTCCTACAATGAGCAGTTCTTC
TRBV5-1	-	-	TRBJ1-1	CASSSEGTRNTEAFF	TGCGCCAGCAGCTCCGAAGGGACAAGAAACACTGAAGCTTTCTTT
TRBV7-6	-	-	TRBJ2-1	CASSQGDNEQFF	TGTGCCAGCAGCCAAGGGGACAATGAGCAGTTCTTC
TRBV5-1	-	TRBD1	TRBJ2-7	CASSPIPPRTGLSYEQYF	TGCGCCAGCAGCCCTATCCCGCCAAGGACAGGGCTTTCCTACGAGCAGTACTTC
TRBV7-2	-	TRBD1	TRBJ2-3	CASSSGRDRRQYF	TGTGCCAGCAGCTCCGGGCGGGACAGGAGACAGTATTTT
TRBV6-1	few	-	TRBJ1-4	CASSEVVGQGAEKLFF	TGTGCCAGCAGTGAAGTAGTTGGGCAGGGCGCGGAAAAACTGTTTTTT
TRBV2	-	-	TRBJ2-7	CASSPRGGKAYEQYF	TGTGCCAGCAGTCCGAGGGGGGGGAAAGCCTACGAGCAGTACTTC
TRBV6-1	-	TRBD1	TRBJ2-3	CASSELGQGATDTQYF	TGTGCCAGCAGTGAATTAGGGCAGGGGGCAACAGATACGCAGTATTTT
TRBV7-9	-	-	TRBJ1-2	CASSLALSLKQEEGYTF	TGTGCCAGCAGCTTAGCGCTTTCGCTAAAACAAGAGGAAGGCTACACCTTC
TRBV9	-	TRBD1	TRBJ1-1	CASSAEPRTGGAEAFF	TGTGCCAGCAGTGCCGAACCTCGGACAGGGGGGGCTGAAGCTTTCTTT
TRBV15	-	TRBD2	TRBJ2-1	CATSRDLRGLAGGRDEQFF	TGTGCCACCAGCAGAGATCTCCGAGGACTAGCGGGAGGGCGGGATGAGCAGTTCTTC
TRBV6-1	few	TRBD1	TRBJ1-1	CASSPGTGNTEAFF	TGTGCCAGCAGCCCCGGGACAGGGAACACTGAAGCTTTCTTT
TRBV4-3	-	TRBD1	TRBJ2-3	CASSQGTGRFTDTQYF	TGCGCCAGCAGCCAAGGGACAGGACGGTTCACAGATACGCAGTATTTT